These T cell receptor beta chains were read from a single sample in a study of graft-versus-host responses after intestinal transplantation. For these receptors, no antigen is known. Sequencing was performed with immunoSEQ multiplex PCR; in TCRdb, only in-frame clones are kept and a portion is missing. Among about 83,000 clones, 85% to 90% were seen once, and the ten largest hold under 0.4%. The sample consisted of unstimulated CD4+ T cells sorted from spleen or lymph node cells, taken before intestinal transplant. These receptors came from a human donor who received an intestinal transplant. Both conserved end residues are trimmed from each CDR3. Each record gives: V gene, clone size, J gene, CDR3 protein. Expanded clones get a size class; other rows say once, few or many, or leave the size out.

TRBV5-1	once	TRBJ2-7	ASSLGQLYEQY
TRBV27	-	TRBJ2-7	ASSLSVTGYEQY
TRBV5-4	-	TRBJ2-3	ASSSLAGGRTDTQY
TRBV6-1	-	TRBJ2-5	ASSDLQGKGETQY
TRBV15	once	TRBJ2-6	ATTDRVLFGANVLT
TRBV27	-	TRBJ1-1	ASIAIGGGGYTEAF
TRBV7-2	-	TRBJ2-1	ASSPRAGGPINEQF
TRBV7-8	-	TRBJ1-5	ASSLTWTGDQPQH
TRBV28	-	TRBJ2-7	ASGAPLLRQGDYEQY
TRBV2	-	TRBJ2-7	ASSEAPFDRGPHEQY
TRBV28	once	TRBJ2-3	ASSSVAGGSWGTDTQY
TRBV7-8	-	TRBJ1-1	ASSLVSVSEAF
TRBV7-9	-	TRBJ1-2	ASSLERARGYT
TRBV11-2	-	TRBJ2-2	ASSLNGGATGELF
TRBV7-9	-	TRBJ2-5	ASSLSSGGEETQY
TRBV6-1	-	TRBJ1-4	ASSEWAGNEKLF
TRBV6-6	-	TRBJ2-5	ASSPRGDQETQY
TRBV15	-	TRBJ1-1	ATSLGRGIGNTEAF
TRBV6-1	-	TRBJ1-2	ASSTDRAVYGYT
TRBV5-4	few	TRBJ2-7	ASSQDVGGASYEQY
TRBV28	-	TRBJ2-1	ASSFFGGGGYNEQF
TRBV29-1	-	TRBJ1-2	SAATANYGYT
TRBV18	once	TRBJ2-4	ASSLKTDRALAKNIQY
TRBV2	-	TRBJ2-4	ASSVTSENIQY
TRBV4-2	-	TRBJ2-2	ASSQDDRGGPSGELF
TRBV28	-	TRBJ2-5	ASSSLWETQY
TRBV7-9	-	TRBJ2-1	ASSGGTSTF
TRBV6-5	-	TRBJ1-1	ASSPLRVTNTEAF
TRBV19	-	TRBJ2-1	ASSTLGLAGLNEQF
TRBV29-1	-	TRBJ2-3	SVEDIIGFPSTDTQY
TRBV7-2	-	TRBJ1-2	ASSLAAGGPANYGYT
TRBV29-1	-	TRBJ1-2	SLRTGHGYT
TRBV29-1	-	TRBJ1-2	SVGQGSNYGYT
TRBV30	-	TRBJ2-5	AWSRKRGVNQETQY
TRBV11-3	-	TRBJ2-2	ASTTGELF
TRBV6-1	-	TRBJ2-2	ASNEGAFTGELF
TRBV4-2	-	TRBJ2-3	ASSQVGSGGSTDTQY
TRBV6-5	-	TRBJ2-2	ASTPSDFNTGELF
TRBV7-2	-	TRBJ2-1	ASSARVPYSGGQF
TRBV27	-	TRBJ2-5	ASSLTGRGQTYQETQY
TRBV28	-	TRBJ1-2	ASSLVTGGYGYT
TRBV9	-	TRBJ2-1	ASSVLDSEGSEQF
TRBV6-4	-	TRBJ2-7	ANNHREHEQY
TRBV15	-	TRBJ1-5	ATSRDLEVRQPQH
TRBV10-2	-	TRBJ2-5	ASNSGRGETQY
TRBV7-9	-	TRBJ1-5	ASGRADQPQH
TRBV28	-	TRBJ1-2	ASTAPGQGRYGYT
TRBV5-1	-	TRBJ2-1	ASSPAGHMGQF
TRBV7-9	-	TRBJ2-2	ASSLRANTGELF
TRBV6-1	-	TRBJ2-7	ASSGNSYYEQY
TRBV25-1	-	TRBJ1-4	ASSEGGGPHEKLF
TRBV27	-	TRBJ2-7	ASGREYEQY